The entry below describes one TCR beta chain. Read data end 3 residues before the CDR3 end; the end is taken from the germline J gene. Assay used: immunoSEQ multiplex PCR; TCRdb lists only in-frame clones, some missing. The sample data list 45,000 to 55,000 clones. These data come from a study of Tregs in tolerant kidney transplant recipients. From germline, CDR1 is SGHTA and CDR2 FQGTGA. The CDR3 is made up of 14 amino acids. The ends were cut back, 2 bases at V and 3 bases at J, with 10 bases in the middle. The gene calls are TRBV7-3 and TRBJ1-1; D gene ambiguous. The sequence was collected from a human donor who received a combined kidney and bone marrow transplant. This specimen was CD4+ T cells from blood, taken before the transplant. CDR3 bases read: TGTGCCAGCAGCTTAGGACGGGGAGACACTGAA. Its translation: CASSLGRGDTE. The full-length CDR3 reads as CASSLGRGDTEAFF.